Listed below are T cell receptor beta chains from one sample, sequenced in a study of sequential checkpoint blockade in melanoma. Produced via immunoSEQ multiplex PCR; TCRdb's table is partial and in-frame only. The sample carries more than 15,000 clones, 73% recorded once. The source material was CD8+ T cells sorted from blood (inferred from file names), sampled from a patient given nivolumab and ipilimumab in sequence. Source of these receptors: a human donor with melanoma. The CDR3 runs from the conserved cysteine through the conserved F or W. D genes are given only for firm matches. The listing skips clone size in some rows; elsewhere it reads once, few, many or a size class.

v_call: TRBV4-1; j_call: TRBJ2-7; d_call: TRBD1; clone_size: NA; cdr3_aa: CASSQGTGATEQYF; cdr3_nt: TGCGCCAGCAGCCAAGGGACAGGGGCCACCGAGCAGTACTTC
v_call: TRBV6-6; j_call: TRBJ2-2; d_call: NA; clone_size: NA; cdr3_aa: CASSPNTGELFF; cdr3_nt: TGTGCCAGCAGCCCAAACACCGGGGAGCTGTTTTTT
v_call: TRBV28; j_call: TRBJ2-1; d_call: NA; clone_size: once; cdr3_aa: CASSFSAEQFF; cdr3_nt: TGTGCCAGCAGTTTTAGCGCTGAGCAGTTCTTC
v_call: TRBV19; j_call: TRBJ2-3; d_call: TRBD1; clone_size: NA; cdr3_aa: CASSIGLDRGWSDTQYF; cdr3_nt: TGTGCCAGTAGTATAGGCCTCGACAGGGGCTGGTCAGATACGCAGTATTTT
v_call: TRBV9; j_call: TRBJ2-1; d_call: TRBD1; clone_size: NA; cdr3_aa: CASSVGDRGNEQFF; cdr3_nt: TGTGCCAGCAGCGTAGGGGACAGGGGGAATGAGCAGTTCTTC
v_call: TRBV11-3; j_call: TRBJ2-7; d_call: NA; clone_size: NA; cdr3_aa: CASSLETGYEQYF; cdr3_nt: TGTGCCAGCAGCTTAGAAACCGGGTACGAGCAGTACTTC
v_call: TRBV15; j_call: TRBJ1-1; d_call: NA; clone_size: NA; cdr3_aa: CATSRDLLPATGNEAFF; cdr3_nt: TGTGCCACCAGCAGAGATCTTTTGCCTGCCACAGGGAATGAAGCTTTCTTT
v_call: TRBV2; j_call: TRBJ2-1; d_call: TRBD1; clone_size: NA; cdr3_aa: CASSTGQGPLYNEQFF; cdr3_nt: TGTGCCAGCAGTACCGGACAGGGCCCTCTCTACAATGAGCAGTTCTTC
v_call: TRBV19; j_call: TRBJ2-1; d_call: TRBD1; clone_size: NA; cdr3_aa: CASSGGTGDFWNEQFF; cdr3_nt: TGTGCCAGTAGTGGAGGGACAGGGGATTTCTGGAATGAGCAGTTCTTC
v_call: TRBV18; j_call: TRBJ2-1; d_call: NA; clone_size: NA; cdr3_aa: CASSPTRGSYNEQFF; cdr3_nt: TGTGCCAGCTCACCAACCAGGGGCTCCTACAATGAGCAGTTCTTC
v_call: TRBV2; j_call: TRBJ2-1; d_call: NA; clone_size: NA; cdr3_aa: CASSELGGAGGFF; cdr3_nt: TGTGCCAGCAGTGAATTAGGGGGGGCCGGAGGGTTCTTC
v_call: TRBV4-2; j_call: TRBJ2-7; d_call: NA; clone_size: NA; cdr3_aa: CASSQDTGTYEQYF; cdr3_nt: TGTGCCAGCAGCCAAGATACCGGTACCTACGAGCAGTACTTC
v_call: TRBV27; j_call: TRBJ2-6; d_call: TRBD1; clone_size: NA; cdr3_aa: CASSRTGQPYSGANVLTF; cdr3_nt: TGTGCCAGCAGTCGGACAGGGCAACCCTACTCTGGGGCCAACGTCCTGACTTTC
v_call: TRBV7-6; j_call: TRBJ2-7; d_call: TRBD1; clone_size: few; cdr3_aa: CASSYGTGLTYEQYF; cdr3_nt: TGTGCCAGCAGCTATGGGACAGGGCTGACCTACGAGCAGTACTTC
v_call: TRBV7-9; j_call: TRBJ2-7; d_call: TRBD1; clone_size: few; cdr3_aa: CASSVPGTGVSYEQYF; cdr3_nt: TGTGCCAGCAGCGTTCCCGGGACAGGGGTCTCCTACGAGCAGTACTTC
v_call: TRBV6-1; j_call: TRBJ1-5; d_call: TRBD1; clone_size: few; cdr3_aa: CASSEEGTGGQPQHF; cdr3_nt: TGTGCCAGCAGTGAAGAAGGGACAGGGGGCCAGCCCCAGCATTTT
v_call: TRBV5-1; j_call: TRBJ2-1; d_call: TRBD2; clone_size: few; cdr3_aa: CASSPAGGYNEQFF; cdr3_nt: TGCGCCAGCAGCCCAGCGGGGGGCTACAATGAGCAGTTCTTC
v_call: TRBV6-6; j_call: TRBJ1-1; d_call: NA; clone_size: NA; cdr3_aa: CASSYGRTVNTEAFF; cdr3_nt: TGTGCCAGCAGTTACGGTCGGACAGTAAACACTGAAGCTTTCTTT
v_call: TRBV30; j_call: TRBJ2-3; d_call: NA; clone_size: NA; cdr3_aa: CAWNGGGALDTQYF; cdr3_nt: TGTGCCTGGAATGGAGGGGGGGCCTTAGATACGCAGTATTTT
v_call: TRBV6-6; j_call: TRBJ1-2; d_call: NA; clone_size: few; cdr3_aa: CASSPTRVDGYTF; cdr3_nt: TGTGCCAGCAGCCCAACCAGGGTTGATGGCTACACCTTC
v_call: TRBV28; j_call: TRBJ1-4; d_call: NA; clone_size: NA; cdr3_aa: CASSFEAGRYEKLFF; cdr3_nt: TGTGCCAGCAGTTTTGAGGCAGGGCGGTACGAAAAACTGTTTTTT
v_call: TRBV6-5; j_call: TRBJ1-2; d_call: TRBD1; clone_size: NA; cdr3_aa: CASSTRTGKAYGYTF; cdr3_nt: TGTGCCAGCAGTACTCGGACAGGGAAGGCCTATGGCTACACCTTC
v_call: TRBV10-3; j_call: TRBJ1-4; d_call: TRBD1; clone_size: NA; cdr3_aa: CAISDPLRQGANEKLFF; cdr3_nt: TGTGCCATCAGTGACCCCCTTAGACAGGGGGCAAATGAAAAACTGTTTTTT
v_call: TRBV4-1; j_call: TRBJ1-2; d_call: NA; clone_size: NA; cdr3_aa: CASSQDPYGYTF; cdr3_nt: TGCGCCAGCAGCCAAGACCCTTATGGCTACACCTTC
v_call: TRBV6-5; j_call: TRBJ1-5; d_call: NA; clone_size: NA; cdr3_aa: CASSSGVNQPQHF; cdr3_nt: TGTGCCAGCAGTTCGGGGGTTAATCAGCCCCAGCATTTT
v_call: TRBV5-4; j_call: TRBJ1-6; d_call: NA; clone_size: NA; cdr3_aa: CASSQEGSLNSPLHF; cdr3_nt: TGTGCCAGCAGCCAAGAGGGCAGCCTAAATTCACCCCTCCACTTT
v_call: TRBV6-5; j_call: TRBJ2-1; d_call: NA; clone_size: NA; cdr3_aa: CASSPGTSLYNEQFF; cdr3_nt: TGTGCCAGCAGTCCCGGGACTTCTCTCTACAATGAGCAGTTCTTC
v_call: TRBV18; j_call: TRBJ1-6; d_call: NA; clone_size: NA; cdr3_aa: CATALGPDRSNSPLHF; cdr3_nt: TGTGCCACCGCATTGGGTCCCGACAGGAGCAATTCACCCCTCCACTTT
v_call: TRBV6-1; j_call: TRBJ2-1; d_call: NA; clone_size: NA; cdr3_aa: CASSAKGHNSYNEQFF; cdr3_nt: TGTGCCAGCAGTGCAAAGGGACACAACAGCTACAATGAGCAGTTCTTC
v_call: TRBV9; j_call: TRBJ1-6; d_call: NA; clone_size: NA; cdr3_aa: CASSVAGGANNSPLHF; cdr3_nt: TGTGCCAGCAGCGTAGCTGGGGGCGCGAATAATTCACCCCTCCACTTT
v_call: TRBV9; j_call: TRBJ2-1; d_call: NA; clone_size: NA; cdr3_aa: CASSVGPNEQFF; cdr3_nt: TGTGCCAGCAGCGTAGGGCCTAATGAGCAGTTCTTC
v_call: TRBV28; j_call: TRBJ2-7; d_call: NA; clone_size: NA; cdr3_aa: CASSLFLGPNYEQYF; cdr3_nt: TGTGCCAGCAGTTTATTTTTGGGGCCGAACTACGAGCAGTACTTC
v_call: TRBV5-6; j_call: TRBJ1-1; d_call: TRBD1; clone_size: few; cdr3_aa: CASSPSTGGGNTEAFF; cdr3_nt: TGTGCCAGCAGCCCATCAACAGGGGGGGGGAACACTGAAGCTTTCTTT
v_call: TRBV11-2; j_call: TRBJ2-7; d_call: TRBD1; clone_size: NA; cdr3_aa: CASSLGSGGYEQYF; cdr3_nt: TGTGCCAGCAGCTTAGGATCAGGGGGCTACGAGCAGTACTTC
v_call: TRBV7-9; j_call: TRBJ2-7; d_call: TRBD1; clone_size: NA; cdr3_aa: CASSSGTVFYEQYF; cdr3_nt: TGTGCCAGCAGCTCCGGGACAGTATTCTACGAGCAGTACTTC
v_call: TRBV7-2; j_call: TRBJ2-3; d_call: TRBD2; clone_size: NA; cdr3_aa: CASSWGLAGTDTQYF; cdr3_nt: TGTGCCAGCAGCTGGGGACTAGCGGGGACAGATACGCAGTATTTT
v_call: TRBV7-3; j_call: TRBJ2-1; d_call: TRBD2; clone_size: few; cdr3_aa: CASSLAGGDYNEQFF; cdr3_nt: TGTGCCAGCAGCCTAGCGGGAGGGGACTACAATGAGCAGTTCTTC
v_call: TRBV29-1; j_call: TRBJ1-2; d_call: TRBD1; clone_size: NA; cdr3_aa: CSVSGGDSLYGYTF; cdr3_nt: TGCAGCGTCTCAGGGGGCGATTCCCTCTATGGCTACACCTTC
v_call: TRBV11-1; j_call: TRBJ1-2; d_call: TRBD1; clone_size: NA; cdr3_aa: CASSQGQGAWGYTF; cdr3_nt: TGTGCCAGCAGCCAAGGACAGGGGGCTTGGGGCTACACCTTC
v_call: TRBV28; j_call: TRBJ2-7; d_call: NA; clone_size: NA; cdr3_aa: CASSWGTTYEQYF; cdr3_nt: TGTGCCAGCAGTTGGGGCACCACCTACGAGCAGTACTTC
v_call: TRBV19; j_call: TRBJ2-7; d_call: NA; clone_size: NA; cdr3_aa: CASSAGIAYEQYF; cdr3_nt: TGTGCCTCCTCGGCAGGGATCGCCTACGAGCAGTACTTC
v_call: TRBV12-5; j_call: TRBJ1-1; d_call: TRBD1; clone_size: NA; cdr3_aa: CASGTGQGVSEAFF; cdr3_nt: TGTGCTAGTGGCACAGGACAGGGGGTCTCTGAAGCTTTCTTT
v_call: TRBV7-2; j_call: TRBJ2-5; d_call: NA; clone_size: NA; cdr3_aa: CASSLPPTGWAQETQYF; cdr3_nt: TGTGCCAGCAGCTTACCCCCAACAGGGTGGGCGCAAGAGACCCAGTACTTC
v_call: TRBV15; j_call: TRBJ2-7; d_call: TRBD1; clone_size: NA; cdr3_aa: CATSWGGGTGIVEQYF; cdr3_nt: TGTGCCACCAGCTGGGGGGGCGGGACAGGGATAGTCGAGCAGTACTTC
v_call: TRBV7-9; j_call: TRBJ2-7; d_call: NA; clone_size: few; cdr3_aa: CASSFSDYEQYF; cdr3_nt: TGTGCCAGCAGCTTTTCAGACTACGAGCAGTACTTC
v_call: TRBV16; j_call: TRBJ1-2; d_call: TRBD1; clone_size: medium-sized; cdr3_aa: CASSQSGTGGYTF; cdr3_nt: TGTGCCAGCAGCCAATCCGGGACAGGGGGCTACACCTTC
v_call: TRBV7-6; j_call: TRBJ2-5; d_call: TRBD2; clone_size: NA; cdr3_aa: CASSRRGRDETQYF; cdr3_nt: TGTGCCAGCAGCCGACGGGGGAGGGATGAGACCCAGTACTTC
v_call: TRBV7-6; j_call: TRBJ1-2; d_call: NA; clone_size: NA; cdr3_aa: CASSLAFRDTSHESYTF; cdr3_nt: TGTGCCAGCAGCTTAGCCTTTAGAGACACCTCACATGAGAGCTACACCTTC
v_call: TRBV9; j_call: TRBJ1-5; d_call: TRBD1; clone_size: NA; cdr3_aa: CASSVGQGIGQPQHF; cdr3_nt: TGTGCCAGCAGCGTGGGACAGGGGATCGGACAGCCCCAGCATTTT
v_call: TRBV5-5; j_call: TRBJ1-2; d_call: NA; clone_size: NA; cdr3_aa: CASSLNRMEGYTF; cdr3_nt: TGTGCCAGCAGCTTGAATAGAATGGAGGGCTACACCTTC
v_call: TRBV9; j_call: TRBJ2-5; d_call: TRBD1; clone_size: few; cdr3_aa: CASSAPQGASPETQYF; cdr3_nt: TGTGCCAGCAGCGCGCCACAGGGGGCGAGTCCAGAGACCCAGTACTTC
v_call: TRBV7-9; j_call: TRBJ1-1; d_call: NA; clone_size: NA; cdr3_aa: CASSFVGGGTEAFF; cdr3_nt: TGTGCCAGCAGCTTTGTCGGGGGGGGAACTGAAGCTTTCTTT
v_call: TRBV19; j_call: TRBJ2-1; d_call: TRBD2; clone_size: NA; cdr3_aa: CASSPLAGGFNEQFF; cdr3_nt: TGTGCCAGTAGTCCCCTAGCGGGAGGGTTTAATGAGCAGTTCTTC
v_call: TRBV5-6; j_call: TRBJ2-3; d_call: NA; clone_size: NA; cdr3_aa: CASSFLPDSSTDTQYF; cdr3_nt: TGTGCCAGCAGCTTTCTTCCGGACTCGAGCACAGATACGCAGTATTTT
v_call: TRBV7-9; j_call: TRBJ2-1; d_call: NA; clone_size: NA; cdr3_aa: CASSPFGGPRNEQFF; cdr3_nt: TGTGCCAGCAGCCCTTTCGGGGGGCCGAGGAATGAGCAGTTCTTC
v_call: TRBV5-6; j_call: TRBJ2-3; d_call: TRBD2; clone_size: NA; cdr3_aa: CASSHSAGGYTDTQYF; cdr3_nt: TGTGCCAGCAGCCATTCCGCGGGAGGGTACACAGATACGCAGTATTTT
v_call: TRBV7-9; j_call: TRBJ2-7; d_call: NA; clone_size: few; cdr3_aa: CASSTPPDGGPPEQYF; cdr3_nt: TGTGCCAGCAGCACACCTCCGGACGGAGGCCCTCCCGAGCAGTACTTC